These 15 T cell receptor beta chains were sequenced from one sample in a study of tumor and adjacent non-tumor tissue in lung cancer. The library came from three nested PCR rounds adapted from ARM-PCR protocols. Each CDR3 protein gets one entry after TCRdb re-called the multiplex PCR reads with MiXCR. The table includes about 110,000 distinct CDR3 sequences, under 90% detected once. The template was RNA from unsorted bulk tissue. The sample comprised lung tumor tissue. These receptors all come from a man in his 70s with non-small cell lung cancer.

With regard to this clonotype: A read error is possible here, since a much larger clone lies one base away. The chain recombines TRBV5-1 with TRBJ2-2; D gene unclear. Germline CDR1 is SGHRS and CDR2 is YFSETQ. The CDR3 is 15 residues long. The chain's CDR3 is CASCLGGRDTGELFF. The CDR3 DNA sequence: TGCGCCAGCTGCTTGGGTGGGCGCGACACCGGGGAGCTGTTTTTT.

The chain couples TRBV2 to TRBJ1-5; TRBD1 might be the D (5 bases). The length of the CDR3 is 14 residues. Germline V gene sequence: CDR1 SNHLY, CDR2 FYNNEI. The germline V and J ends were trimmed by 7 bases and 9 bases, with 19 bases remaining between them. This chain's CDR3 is CASTVREGYRPQHF. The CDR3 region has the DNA TGTGCCAGCACAGTCAGGGAGGGCTATCGGCCCCAGCATTTT.

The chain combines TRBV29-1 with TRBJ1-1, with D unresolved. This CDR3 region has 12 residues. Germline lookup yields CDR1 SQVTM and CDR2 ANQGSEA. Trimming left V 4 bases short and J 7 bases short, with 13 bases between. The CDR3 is CSVVTERHEAFF. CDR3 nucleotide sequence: TGCAGCGTTGTGACGGAAAGGCATGAAGCTTTCTTT.

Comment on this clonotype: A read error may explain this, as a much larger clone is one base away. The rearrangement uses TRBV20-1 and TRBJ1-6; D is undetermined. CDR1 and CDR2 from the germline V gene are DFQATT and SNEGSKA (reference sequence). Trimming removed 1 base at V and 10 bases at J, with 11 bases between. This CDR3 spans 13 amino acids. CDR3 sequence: CSARVPVGSPLHF. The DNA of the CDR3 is TGCAGTGCTAGAGTACCGGTGGGGTCACCCCTCCACTTT.

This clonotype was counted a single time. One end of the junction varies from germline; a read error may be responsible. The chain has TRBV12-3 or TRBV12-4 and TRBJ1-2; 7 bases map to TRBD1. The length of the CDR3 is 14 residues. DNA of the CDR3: TGTGTCAGCAGTTTAGACAGGGCGGACTATGACTACACCTTC. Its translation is CVSSLDRADYDYTF.

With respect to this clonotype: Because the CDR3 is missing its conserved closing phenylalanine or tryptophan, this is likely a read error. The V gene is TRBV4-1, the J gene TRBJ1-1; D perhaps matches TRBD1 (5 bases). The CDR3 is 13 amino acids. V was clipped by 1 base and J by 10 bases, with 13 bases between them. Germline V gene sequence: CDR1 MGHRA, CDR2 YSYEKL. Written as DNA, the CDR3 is TGCGCCAGCAGCCAAGGTGGAGGGGCTGGAGCTTTCTTA. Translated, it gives CASSQGGGAGAFL.

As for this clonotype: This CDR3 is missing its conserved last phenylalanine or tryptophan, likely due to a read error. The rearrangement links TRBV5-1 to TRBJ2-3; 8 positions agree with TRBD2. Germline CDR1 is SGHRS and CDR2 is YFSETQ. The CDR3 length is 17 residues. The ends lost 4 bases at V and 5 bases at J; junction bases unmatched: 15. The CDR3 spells CASSMWLTGGPGDTQYI. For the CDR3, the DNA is TGCGCCAGCAGCATGTGGCTAACGGGAGGGCCTGGAGATACGCAGTATATT.

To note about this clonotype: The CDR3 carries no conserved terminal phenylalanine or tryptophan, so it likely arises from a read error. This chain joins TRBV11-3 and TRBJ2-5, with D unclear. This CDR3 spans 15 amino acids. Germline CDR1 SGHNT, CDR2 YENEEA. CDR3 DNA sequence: TGTGGCAGCAGCTTAGGGATTAGTCTGGACGTGATCCAGTACTTA. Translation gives CGSSLGISLDVIQYL.

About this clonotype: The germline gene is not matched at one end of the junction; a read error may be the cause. The CDR3 nucleotides read TGTGCCAGCAGCAACGGACTACCGGGAAGCGGGGAGAACCAGTACTTC. Translation: CASSNGLPGSGENQYF. The chain links TRBV5-4 to TRBJ2-5, with 7 bases lining up with TRBD2. The length of the CDR3 is 16 residues. Germline V gene sequence: CDR1 SGHNT, CDR2 YYREEE (reference sequence).

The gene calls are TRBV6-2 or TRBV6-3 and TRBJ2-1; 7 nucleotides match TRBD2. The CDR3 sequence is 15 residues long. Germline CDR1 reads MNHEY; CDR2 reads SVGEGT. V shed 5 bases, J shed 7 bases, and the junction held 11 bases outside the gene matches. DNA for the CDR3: TGTGCCAGCAGTCCGGGACTAAGCAGTACTAATGAGCAGTTCTTC. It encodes CASSPGLSSTNEQFF.

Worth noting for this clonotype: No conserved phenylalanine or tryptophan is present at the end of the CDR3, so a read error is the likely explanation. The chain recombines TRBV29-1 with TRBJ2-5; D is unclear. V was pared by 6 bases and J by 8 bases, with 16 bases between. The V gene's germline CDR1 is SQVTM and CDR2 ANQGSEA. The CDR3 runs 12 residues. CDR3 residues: CSVSPGVETQYV. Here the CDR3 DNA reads TGCAGCGTCTCTCCTGGAGTCGAAACCCAGTACGTC.

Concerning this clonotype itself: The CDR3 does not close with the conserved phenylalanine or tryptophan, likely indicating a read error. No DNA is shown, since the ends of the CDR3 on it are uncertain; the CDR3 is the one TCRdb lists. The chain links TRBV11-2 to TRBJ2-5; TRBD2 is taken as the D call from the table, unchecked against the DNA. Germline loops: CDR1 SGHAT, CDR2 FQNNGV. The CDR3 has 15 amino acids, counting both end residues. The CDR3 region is CTSSISPGTSGTQYL.

CDR3 sequence (DNA): TGCGCCAGCATTTCCGTTAGGAGTCGGGAGCTGTTTTTT. It codes for CASISVRSRELFF. The chain uses TRBV10-2 and TRBJ2-2; D is ambiguous. CDR1 and CDR2 (germline): WSHSY, SAAADI. This CDR3 has 13 amino acids. The germline V and J ends were trimmed by 7 bases and 9 bases, with 15 bases remaining between them.

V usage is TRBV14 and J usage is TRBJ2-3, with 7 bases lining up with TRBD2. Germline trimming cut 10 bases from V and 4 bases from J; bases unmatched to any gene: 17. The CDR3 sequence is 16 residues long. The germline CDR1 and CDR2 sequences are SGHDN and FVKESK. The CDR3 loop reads CANSPTAGIFPDTQYF. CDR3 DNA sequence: TGTGCCAATAGCCCGACAGCGGGAATTTTCCCAGATACGCAGTATTTT.

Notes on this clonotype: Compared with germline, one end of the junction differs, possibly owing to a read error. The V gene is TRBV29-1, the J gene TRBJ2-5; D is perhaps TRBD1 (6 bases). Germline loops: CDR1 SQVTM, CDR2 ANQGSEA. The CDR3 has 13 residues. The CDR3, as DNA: TGCAGCGTGGCCGACAGGTTACAAGAGACCAAGTACTTT. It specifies CSVADRLQETKYF.